A single sample gave rise to the 9 T cell receptor beta chains below, sequenced in a study of beta chain features in type 1 diabetes. Expressed TCRB transcripts were sequenced because the isolated RNA had all been reverse transcribed beforehand. Clones were read by immunoSEQ multiplex PCR, and TCRdb kept only the in-frame ones, dropping some. The sample shows about 350,000 clones, around 20% of them seen only once. Sequenced: naive CD4+ T cells from blood. These receptors were taken from a woman aged 18-29 years in good health.

The chain has TRBV7-2 and TRBJ2-7; maybe TRBD2 (7 bases). CDR1 SGHTA and CDR2 FQGNSA come from the germline V gene. Trimming removed 3 bases at V and 7 bases at J, with 16 bases between. CDR3 size: 14 residues. The CDR3 DNA sequence: TGTGCCAGCAGCTTCGGGGGGCCTTGGGGTGAGCAGTACTTC. Residues: CASSFGGPWGEQYF.

This chain links TRBV5-6 with TRBJ2-5; D might be TRBD2 (5 bases). Germline V gene data show CDR1 as SGHDT and CDR2 as YYEEEE. With 4 bases removed from V and 1 base from J, the gap between germline ends came to 5 bases. This CDR3 is 12 amino acids long. CDR3 sequence (DNA): TGTGCCAGCAGCCGGGGCCAAGAGACCCAGTACTTC. Translated, it gives CASSRGQETQYF.

A few counts support this clone. The V gene is TRBV7-9, the J gene TRBJ2-5; 9 bases are shared with TRBD1. The CDR3 loop spans 15 amino acids. The germline gives CDR1 SEHNR, CDR2 FQNEAQ (reference sequence). J was trimmed by 3 bases and V by 6 bases; bases with no gene match: 8. The CDR3 DNA reads as TGTGCCAGCAGACGATTCCGGGACAGGGAAGAGACCCAGTACTTC. This gives the protein CASRRFRDREETQYF.

This clone occurred a few times. V and J are TRBV11-3 and TRBJ2-2, with TRBD2 matching over 7 bases. V shed 6 bases and J 3 bases; nucleotides not matched to a gene: 10. Germline CDR1 reads SGHNT; CDR2 reads YENEEA. There are 16 residues in the CDR3. DNA for the CDR3: TGTGCCAGCAGTCCCGGTCTAGCGGCAGACACCGGGGAGCTGTTTTTT. As protein: CASSPGLAADTGELFF.

The chain recombines TRBV5-4 with TRBJ2-1; TRBD2 agrees at 13 bases. CDR1 SGHNT and CDR2 YYREEE come from the germline V gene (reference sequence). The CDR3 is 17 residues long. With V trimmed by 3 bases and J by 9 bases, 12 bases remained unmatched. CDR3 bases: TGTGCCAGCAGCTCAGGACTAGCGGGGGCCGTGATGAGTGAGCAGTTCTTC. Its protein product is CASSSGLAGAVMSEQFF. The entire variable domain, with the rest obtained from reference TRBV5-4 and TRBJ2-1, is as follows: ETGVTQSPTHLIKTRGQQVTLRCSSQSGHNTVSWYQQALGQGPQFIFQYYREEENGRGNFPPRFSGLQFPNYSSELNVNALELDDSALYLCASSSGLAGAVMSEQFFGPGTRLTVL.

The chain recombines TRBV4-1 with TRBJ2-1, with TRBD1 matching 9 bases. The CDR3 loop spans 16 amino acids. Germline V CDR1 and CDR2: MGHRA, YSYEKL. V trimming: 2 bases; J trimming: 7 bases; junction bases outside the gene matches: 9. In DNA form, the CDR3 reads TGCGCCAGCAGCCAATCGGACAGGGGCTGGGAAAATGAGCAGTTCTTC. It translates to CASSQSDRGWENEQFF.

This clone was observed a handful of times. The chain combines TRBV18 with TRBJ2-4; weak D call: TRBD2 (5 bases). This CDR3 is 17 amino acids long. Trimming stripped 3 bases from V and 0 bases from J, with 15 bases between. Germline V CDR1 and CDR2: KGHSH, LQKENI. For the CDR3, the DNA is TGTGCCAGCTCACCTCTCGTCGGGATCCTAGCCAAAAACATTCAGTACTTC. Translated: CASSPLVGILAKNIQYF.

The chain combines TRBV7-9 with TRBJ2-7, with 10 nucleotides matching TRBD1. Germline lookup yields CDR1 SEHNR and CDR2 FQNEAQ (reference sequence). V lost 4 bases and J lost 0; bases outside the gene matches: 3. This CDR3 contains 15 residues. CDR3 in DNA: TGTGCCAGCAGCTCCAGGACAGGGGGCTCCTACGAGCAGTACTTC. This encodes CASSSRTGGSYEQYF.

This clone was detected a few times. V gene TRBV5-1 combines with J gene TRBJ2-7; TRBD1 might be the D (6 bases). This CDR3 is built from 15 residues. The germline CDR1 and CDR2 sequences are SGHRS and YFSETQ. Deletions cut 4 bases from V and 7 bases from J, with 21 bases between. CDR3 sequence: CASSPTGSRLGEQYF. The CDR3 bases are TGCGCCAGCAGCCCCACAGGGAGCCGACTGGGGGAGCAGTACTTC.